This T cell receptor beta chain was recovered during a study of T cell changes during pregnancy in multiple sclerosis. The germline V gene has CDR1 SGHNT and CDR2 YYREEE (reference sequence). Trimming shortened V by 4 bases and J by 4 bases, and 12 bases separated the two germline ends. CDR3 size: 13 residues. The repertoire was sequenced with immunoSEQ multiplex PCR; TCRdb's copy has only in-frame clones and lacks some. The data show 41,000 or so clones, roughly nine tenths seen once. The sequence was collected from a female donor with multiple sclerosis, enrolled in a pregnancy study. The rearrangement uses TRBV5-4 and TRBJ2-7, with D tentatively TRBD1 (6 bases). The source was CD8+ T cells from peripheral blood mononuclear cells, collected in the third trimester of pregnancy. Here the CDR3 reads CASSPLRGYEQYF. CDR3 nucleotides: TGTGCCAGCAGCCCCCTCAGGGGTTACGAGCAGTACTTC. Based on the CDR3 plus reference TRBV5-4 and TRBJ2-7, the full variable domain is ETGVTQSPTHLIKTRGQQVTLRCSSQSGHNTVSWYQQALGQGPQFIFQYYREEENGRGNFPPRFSGLQFPNYSSELNVNALELDDSALYLCASSPLRGYEQYFGPGTRLTVT.